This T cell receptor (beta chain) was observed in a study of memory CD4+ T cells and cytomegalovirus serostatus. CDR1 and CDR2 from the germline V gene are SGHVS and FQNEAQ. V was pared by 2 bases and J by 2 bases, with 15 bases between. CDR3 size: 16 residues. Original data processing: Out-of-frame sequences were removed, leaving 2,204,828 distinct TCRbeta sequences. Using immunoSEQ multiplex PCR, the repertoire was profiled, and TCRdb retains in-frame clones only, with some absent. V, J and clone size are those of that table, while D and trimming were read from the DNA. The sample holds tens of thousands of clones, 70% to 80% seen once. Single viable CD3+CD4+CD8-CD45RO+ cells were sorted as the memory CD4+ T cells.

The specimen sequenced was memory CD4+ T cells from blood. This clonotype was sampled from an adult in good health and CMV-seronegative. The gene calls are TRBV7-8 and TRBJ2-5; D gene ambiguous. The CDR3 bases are TGTGCCAGCAGCTTAAGGGAAGCGAGGAAGCAAGAGACCCAGTACTTC. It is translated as CASSLREARKQETQYF.